These 28 T cell receptor beta chains were all obtained from the same sample, sequenced in a study of cytomegalovirus exposure and HLA in healthy donors. Generated by immunoSEQ multiplex PCR, the TCRdb table keeps only in-frame clones and is missing some. The table shows 100,000 to 150,000 clones, with roughly nine tenths occurring only once. The source material was PBMCs. These receptors were collected from a woman aged 18-29 years in good health and CMV-seronegative.

The rearrangement links TRBV28 to TRBJ2-7; TRBD2 agrees at 8 bases. CDR3 length equals 15 residues. Trimming cost V 6 bases and J 2 bases; bases outside gene matches: 9. Germline CDR1 MDHEN, CDR2 SYDVKM. The chain's CDR3 is CASSRLSGSAYEQYF. The CDR3 DNA follows: TGTGCCAGCAGCCGCCTGAGCGGGAGTGCCTACGAGCAGTACTTC.

The chain combines TRBV15 with TRBJ2-7; 12 nucleotides agree with TRBD2. The CDR3 extends over 20 amino acids. From germline, CDR1 is LNHNV and CDR2 YYDKDF (reference sequence). Germline trimming cut 5 bases from V and 3 bases from J; bases unmatched to any gene: 20. The CDR3 DNA sequence: TGTGCCACCAGCGGCTCCTTCGGGAGACTAGCGGGAGAATCGGGCTACGAGCAGTACTTC. Translation: CATSGSFGRLAGESGYEQYF.

The chain links TRBV4-1 to TRBJ2-3; 9 nucleotides line up with TRBD2. The germline V gene has CDR1 MGHRA and CDR2 YSYEKL. Unmatched junction bases numbered 11, after V lost 1 base and J lost 6 bases. The CDR3 runs to 17 residues. The CDR3 nucleotides read TGCGCCAGCAGCCAAGTGGGTACGTCTAGCGGGGTTGATACGCAGTATTTT. Translating gives CASSQVGTSSGVDTQYF.

The chain carries TRBV7-2 and TRBJ2-2; D uncertain. V shed 1 base and J shed 3 bases, with 9 bases lying between them. CDR1 is SGHTA, CDR2 FQGNSA, per germline. The CDR3 totals 15 residues. The CDR3 sequence: CASSLGGSHTGELFF. In DNA form, the CDR3 reads TGTGCCAGCAGCTTAGGAGGTAGCCACACCGGGGAGCTGTTTTTT.

The chain links TRBV4-3 to TRBJ2-5; TRBD2 is a possible D gene (5 bases). The CDR3 spans 15 residues. Germline V lookup: CDR1 LGHNA, CDR2 YSLEER. V dropped 1 base and J dropped 7 bases, with 16 bases sitting between them. The CDR3 nucleotides read TGCGCCAGCAGCCAAGTCCGGGGTGCTCTTCGGACCCAGTACTTC. Translating gives CASSQVRGALRTQYF.

V usage is TRBV20-1 and J usage is TRBJ2-3, with D perhaps matching TRBD1 (5 bases). V lost 6 bases to trimming and J lost 4 bases, with 8 bases between them. The CDR3 contains 11 residues. Germline values: CDR1 DFQATT, CDR2 SNEGSKA (reference sequence). CDR3 sequence (DNA): TGCAGTGCCCGCAGGGCAGATACGCAGTATTTT. Translated: CSARRADTQYF.

This clone showed up just once. The chain is built from TRBV25-1 and TRBJ1-3, with a possible D match to TRBD1 (6 bases). V lost 1 base and J lost 1, with 17 bases in between. The CDR3 covers 18 residues. Germline V gene sequence: CDR1 MGHDK, CDR2 SYGVNS. The CDR3 bases are TGTGCCAGCAGTGAATGGCCCGGGGGGGGCTCGTCTGGAAACACCATATATTTT. Translated: CASSEWPGGGSSGNTIYF.

This sequence joins TRBV4-1 and TRBJ2-1; the D is unclear. The V end was cut by 1 base, the J end by 9 bases, with 13 bases between. In germline, CDR1 is MGHRA, CDR2 YSYEKL. The CDR3 sequence is 14 residues long. In DNA, the CDR3 is TGCGCCAGCAGCCAAGTGCCGGAGTGCTGTGAGCAGTTCTTC. Translation gives CASSQVPECCEQFF.

This clone was recorded a few times. This chain connects TRBV21-1 to TRBJ2-7; the table's D call of TRBD1 was not tested on the DNA. TRBV21-1 is an annotated pseudogene. The CDR3 is 13 amino acids. DNA for the CDR3: TGTGCCAGCCACGCCTTGGACATCCACGAGCAGTACGTC. Protein: CASHALDIHEQYV.

The chain couples TRBV18 to TRBJ2-2; a possible D gene is TRBD1 (6 bases). V was clipped by 2 bases and J by 0 bases, with 7 bases between them. The CDR3 runs to 15 residues. In germline, CDR1 is KGHSH, CDR2 LQKENI. CDR3: CASSPNRANTGELFF. Written as DNA, the CDR3 is TGTGCCAGCTCACCAAACAGGGCGAACACCGGGGAGCTGTTTTTT.

This clone was seen only once. J is TRBJ1-5 and V is TRBV28, with TRBD1 as a possible D gene (5 bases). Per the germline V gene, CDR1 is MDHEN and CDR2 is SYDVKM. The CDR3 is 12 residues long. Trimming stripped 10 bases from V and 5 bases from J, with 12 bases between. The CDR3 sequence is CAIREDHQPQHF. CDR3 in DNA: TGTGCCATCAGGGAGGATCATCAGCCCCAGCATTTT. Full variable domain (rest looked up from reference TRBV28 and TRBJ1-5): DVKVTQSSRYLVKRTGEKVFLECVQDMDHENMFWYRQDPGLGLRLIYFSYDVKMKEKGDIPEGYSVSREKKERFSLILESASTNQTSMYLCAIREDHQPQHFGDGTRLSIL.

V usage is TRBV27 and J usage is TRBJ1-3; 10 nucleotides match TRBD1. The CDR3 has 14 amino acids. Per the germline V gene, CDR1 is MNHEY and CDR2 is SMNVEV (reference sequence). V was pared by 5 bases and J by 3 bases, with 1 base of the junction left unmatched. CDR3 sequence: CASSRDRGGNTIYF. The CDR3 DNA is TGTGCCAGCAGTCGGGACAGGGGTGGAAACACCATATATTTT.

The V gene is TRBV7-9, the J gene TRBJ1-5; D unclear. V was cut by 5 bases and J by 3 bases, with 8 bases left in between. The CDR3 covers 13 residues. Germline CDR1 SEHNR, CDR2 FQNEAQ (reference sequence). The CDR3 reads CASSKASNQPQHF. In DNA form, the CDR3 reads TGTGCCAGCAGCAAAGCATCCAATCAGCCCCAGCATTTT.

The rearrangement joins TRBV5-1 to TRBJ1-2; D may be TRBD1 (5 bases). This CDR3 is 13 amino acids long. The germline gives CDR1 SGHRS, CDR2 YFSETQ. V was pared by 0 bases and J by 4 bases, with 7 bases between. CDR3 protein: CASSLGQPYGYTF. In DNA form, the CDR3 reads TGCGCCAGCAGCTTGGGACAGCCCTATGGCTACACCTTC.

The chain employs TRBV6-5 and TRBJ1-5; D might be TRBD1 (6 bases). Looked up from germline, CDR1 is MNHEY and CDR2 is SVGAGI. The V end lost 0 bases, the J end lost 9 bases, and 12 bases lay between the germline ends. The CDR3 loop spans 14 amino acids. CDR3 sequence (DNA): TGTGCCAGCAGTTACTCTGTCAGGGGTGGGCCCCAGCATTTT. This codes for CASSYSVRGGPQHF.

V usage is TRBV27 and J usage is TRBJ2-3; D might be TRBD2 (7 bases). V lost 6 bases and J lost 0, with 16 bases in between. CDR3 length equals 16 residues. Germline loops: CDR1 MNHEY, CDR2 SMNVEV (reference sequence). CDR3 protein: CASSEAGGLSTDTQYF. The DNA of the CDR3 is TGTGCCAGCAGCGAAGCCGGGGGGCTCAGCACAGATACGCAGTATTTT.

This clone was seen a few times. CDR3 sequence reads: CASSLTPRGDGGYTF. The CDR3, as DNA: TGTGCCAGCAGTCTCACCCCCAGGGGGGACGGTGGCTACACCTTC. This chain uses TRBV28 with TRBJ1-2; 7 bases align to TRBD1. J was trimmed by 7 bases and V by 5 bases; bases with no gene match: 13. The germline CDR1 and CDR2 sequences are MDHEN and SYDVKM. The CDR3 loop spans 15 amino acids.

This sequence joins TRBV5-5 and TRBJ2-7; D is perhaps TRBD1 (5 bases). The length of the CDR3 is 16 residues. Trimming removed 3 bases from V and 1 base from J, with 17 bases in between. Germline V lookup: CDR1 SGHKS, CDR2 YYEKEE (reference sequence). CDR3 nucleotide sequence: TGTGCCAGCAGCTCCTCCAGCGTTAGGGGTTCCTACGAGCAGTACTTC. Its translation is CASSSSSVRGSYEQYF.

The J gene is TRBJ1-5, the V gene TRBV28, with 7 bases fitting TRBD1. Germline CDR1 MDHEN, CDR2 SYDVKM. The length of the CDR3 is 15 residues. V was clipped by 1 base and J by 6 bases; unmatched bases: 6. The CDR3 loop reads CASSLLTGRTQPQHF. Here the CDR3 DNA reads TGTGCCAGCAGTTTATTGACAGGGAGGACTCAGCCCCAGCATTTT. The full variable domain, completed using reference TRBV28 and TRBJ1-5, is DVKVTQSSRYLVKRTGEKVFLECVQDMDHENMFWYRQDPGLGLRLIYFSYDVKMKEKGDIPEGYSVSREKKERFSLILESASTNQTSMYLCASSLLTGRTQPQHFGDGTRLSIL.

The gene calls are TRBV5-1 and TRBJ2-7; 7 positions match TRBD1. The CDR3 spans 14 residues. V trimming: 0 bases; J trimming: 3 bases; junction bases outside the gene matches: 3. CDR1 and CDR2 (germline): SGHRS, YFSETQ. The CDR3 is CASSLVGGDYEQYF. In nucleotides, the CDR3 is TGCGCCAGCAGCTTGGTAGGGGGCGACTACGAGCAGTACTTC.

This chain connects TRBV5-4 to TRBJ2-4, with TRBD2 identical over 7 bases. The V segment lost 4 bases and the J segment 0 bases; nucleotides outside the gene matches: 10. CDR1 is SGHNT and CDR2 is YYREEE in the germline V gene (reference sequence). This CDR3 region has 17 residues. CDR3 amino acids: CASSREGGRLAKNIQYF. CDR3 in DNA: TGTGCCAGCAGCAGGGAGGGTGGGAGGTTAGCCAAAAACATTCAGTACTTC.

CDR3 amino acids: CASSGGGGQPQHF. CDR3 sequence (DNA): TGTGCCAGCAGCGGTGGGGGAGGTCAGCCCCAGCATTTT. The chain has TRBV9 and TRBJ1-5; a weak D match, TRBD1 (5 bases). Germline values: CDR1 SGDLS, CDR2 YYNGEE. CDR3 length: 13 residues. Trimming removed 3 bases at V and 6 bases at J, with 10 bases between.

V gene TRBV27 combines with J gene TRBJ2-1, with a weak D call TRBD2 (5 bases). Germline V gene sequence: CDR1 MNHEY, CDR2 SMNVEV (reference sequence). The CDR3 sequence is 14 residues long. Trimming removed 5 bases at V and 0 bases at J, with 8 bases between. The CDR3 spells CASSERSSYNEQFF. DNA for the CDR3: TGTGCCAGCAGTGAGCGGAGCTCCTACAATGAGCAGTTCTTC.

CDR3 residues: CASSLSTKLFF. CDR3 in DNA: TGTGCCAGCAGTTTGTCTACCAAACTGTTTTTT. The gene calls are TRBV28 and TRBJ1-4; no reliable D call. CDR1 is MDHEN, CDR2 SYDVKM, per germline. This CDR3 has 11 amino acids. V was cut by 3 bases and J by 11 bases, with 7 bases left in between.

The chain joins TRBV18 to TRBJ2-1, with TRBD1 matching over 12 bases. This CDR3 has 14 amino acids. With 6 bases clipped from V and 6 bases from J, the junction kept 3 bases outside the gene matches. The germline V gene encodes CDR1 KGHSH and CDR2 LQKENI. The CDR3 reads CASSGQGASNEQFF. The CDR3 region has the DNA TGTGCCAGCTCGGGACAGGGGGCATCCAATGAGCAGTTCTTC.

The chain employs TRBV7-8 and TRBJ2-2, with 7 nucleotides matching TRBD2. The CDR3 contains 16 residues. Germline trimming cut 2 bases from V and 2 bases from J; bases unmatched to any gene: 5. The germline CDR1 and CDR2 sequences are SGHVS and FQNEAQ. The CDR3: CASSLSSGINTGELFF. CDR3 sequence (DNA): TGTGCCAGCAGCTTATCAAGCGGGATCAACACCGGGGAGCTGTTTTTT.

The V and J genes are TRBV28 and TRBJ1-1; perhaps TRBD1 as D (6 bases). The CDR3 is 15 residues long. CDR1 is MDHEN, CDR2 SYDVKM, per germline. Trimming took 6 bases from V and 1 from J, leaving 15 bases between them. CDR3 in amino acids: CASRLQDRPNTEAFF. In DNA, the CDR3 is TGTGCCAGCAGATTACAAGACAGGCCGAACACTGAAGCTTTCTTT. Using reference TRBV28 and TRBJ1-1 for the parts outside the CDR3, the full variable domain is DVKVTQSSRYLVKRTGEKVFLECVQDMDHENMFWYRQDPGLGLRLIYFSYDVKMKEKGDIPEGYSVSREKKERFSLILESASTNQTSMYLCASRLQDRPNTEAFFGQGTRLTVV.

The chain employs TRBV19 and TRBJ1-2; 9 bases line up with TRBD1. The CDR3 length is 15 residues. Per the germline V gene, CDR1 is LNHDA and CDR2 is SQIVND (reference sequence). The trim removed 4 bases at V and 5 bases at J, leaving 8 bases unmatched. CDR3 in DNA: TGTGCCAGTAGTAAAGGACAGGGGTTTGGTTATGGCTACACCTTC. Translation gives CASSKGQGFGYGYTF.